A selection of T cell receptor beta chains follows, all from one sample in a study of shared clonotypes between healthy human individuals. Repertoires were generated with immunoSEQ multiplex PCR, while TCRdb's copy carries only in-frame clones and drops some. The sample gives around 1.1 million clones, approximately 80% of which show up once; 0.55% to 0.7% is in the top ten. Sequencing used memory CD4+ T cells from PBMCs. The receptor source for this set is a man aged 18 to 29 in good health. Some clones in this sample may be carry-over from other donors' samples. The CDR3 runs from the conserved cysteine through the conserved F or W. A D gene is named only where the DNA matches it firmly. The size of a clone is reported for some rows only, either as once, few or many, or as a class for expanded clones.

size: .
V: TRBV5-1
J: TRBJ2-5
D: TRBD2
DNA: TGCGCCAGCAGCTTTGTTAGCGGGAGCGGGGAGACCCAGTACTTC
CDR3: CASSFVSGSGETQYF

size: few
V: TRBV5-1
J: TRBJ2-2
D: .
DNA: TGCGCCAGCAGCTTGGAAGGGACCGGGGAGCTGTTTTTT
CDR3: CASSLEGTGELFF

size: .
V: TRBV6-6
J: TRBJ2-1
D: .
DNA: TGTGCCAGCAGTTACGGGCTACCTGGCGGCAATGAGCAGTTCTTC
CDR3: CASSYGLPGGNEQFF

size: .
V: TRBV5-4
J: TRBJ2-4
D: .
DNA: TGTGCCAGCAGCTTACCGGGAGTTAAAAACATTCAGTACTTC
CDR3: CASSLPGVKNIQYF

size: .
V: TRBV7-3
J: TRBJ2-7
D: TRBD2
DNA: TGTGCCAGCAGTCCCCGGGGGGGGCGCAACGAGCAGTACTTC
CDR3: CASSPRGGRNEQYF

size: .
V: TRBV7-9
J: TRBJ2-7
D: TRBD1
DNA: TGTGCCAGCAGCTTAGAAGGGACAGGGATCTACGAGCAGTACTTC
CDR3: CASSLEGTGIYEQYF

size: .
V: TRBV18
J: TRBJ2-2
D: TRBD2
DNA: TGTGCCAGCTCACGGGGGACTAGCAGAACCGGGGAGCTGTTTTTT
CDR3: CASSRGTSRTGELFF

size: .
V: TRBV7-9
J: TRBJ2-7
D: .
DNA: TGTGCCAGCAGCGCGACCGATTACGAGCAGTACTTC
CDR3: CASSATDYEQYF

size: .
V: TRBV27
J: TRBJ1-2
D: .
DNA: TGTGCCAGCAGTTTAAAAGGCGGATGGGGTGGCTACACCTTC
CDR3: CASSLKGGWGGYTF

size: .
V: TRBV5-1
J: TRBJ2-1
D: .
DNA: TGCGCCAGCAGCCCAAGGACAGGAGGGGATGAGCAGTTCTTC
CDR3: CASSPRTGGDEQFF

size: .
V: TRBV7-9
J: TRBJ2-7
D: .
DNA: TGTGCCAGCAGCTCTGGACAGTTTGGGGCTTACGAGCAGTACTTC
CDR3: CASSSGQFGAYEQYF

size: .
V: TRBV5-1
J: TRBJ1-5
D: .
DNA: TGCGCCAGCAGCCCGGGGAGTGATAGCAATCAGCCCCAGCATTTT
CDR3: CASSPGSDSNQPQHF

size: .
V: TRBV7-9
J: TRBJ2-7
D: .
DNA: TGTGCCAGCAGCTGGGGTGGAGAGCAGTACTTC
CDR3: CASSWGGEQYF

size: .
V: TRBV6-5
J: TRBJ2-7
D: .
DNA: TGTGCCAGCAGTTACGCGGGCAATTACGAGCAGTACTTC
CDR3: CASSYAGNYEQYF

size: .
V: TRBV28
J: TRBJ2-7
D: TRBD2
DNA: TGTGCCAGCAGTTTGACGGGGGGAAACTACGAGCAGTACTTC
CDR3: CASSLTGGNYEQYF

size: .
V: TRBV29-1
J: TRBJ1-1
D: .
DNA: TGCAGCGTCGCGACGCAGAGTTCCAGTAAAAAAGCTTTCTTT
CDR3: CSVATQSSSKKAFF

size: .
V: TRBV7-2
J: TRBJ2-1
D: .
DNA: TGTGCCAGCACCCCCCGGCGGCGCGATGAGCAGTTCTTC
CDR3: CASTPRRRDEQFF

size: .
V: TRBV19
J: TRBJ1-5
D: .
DNA: TGTGCCAGTAGTTTTGTAGACGGGTACAATCAGCCCCAGCATTTT
CDR3: CASSFVDGYNQPQHF

size: .
V: TRBV28
J: TRBJ1-3
D: TRBD1
DNA: TGTGCCAGCAGTTCCCCAGGGGGCAAGTCGGGAAACACCATATATTTT
CDR3: CASSSPGGKSGNTIYF

size: many
V: TRBV6-1
J: TRBJ2-7
D: .
DNA: TGTGCCAGCACCCTCCCGGACAGTTCCTACGAGCAGTACTTC
CDR3: CASTLPDSSYEQYF

size: once
V: TRBV7-9
J: TRBJ2-6
D: TRBD1
DNA: TGTGCCAGCAGCCCCCGGGACAGGGGAACCTCTGGGGCCAACGTCCTGACTTTC
CDR3: CASSPRDRGTSGANVLTF

size: .
V: TRBV5-4
J: TRBJ2-7
D: .
DNA: TGTGCCAGCAGCTTGGCCCTCCGGGACGAGCAGTACTTC
CDR3: CASSLALRDEQYF

size: .
V: TRBV10-3
J: TRBJ2-5
D: .
DNA: TGTGCCATCAGTGAGGTTGCCGGGAGTGGGGAGACCCAGTACTTC
CDR3: CAISEVAGSGETQYF

size: .
V: TRBV28
J: TRBJ1-2
D: .
DNA: TGTGCCAGCAGTGGAGGGGGGGCGTTGAACTATGGCTACACCTTC
CDR3: CASSGGGALNYGYTF

size: .
V: TRBV7-9
J: TRBJ1-2
D: .
DNA: TGTGCCAGCAGCTTAGCGCTGGGGCACGACGGCTACACCTTC
CDR3: CASSLALGHDGYTF

size: .
V: TRBV15
J: TRBJ2-2
D: TRBD2
DNA: TGTGCCACCAGCAGATCGGGGGGCGGGGAGCTGTTTTTT
CDR3: CATSRSGGGELFF

size: .
V: TRBV7-8
J: TRBJ2-5
D: TRBD1
DNA: TGTGCCAGCAGGACAGGGATTGGCCAAGAGACCCAGTACTTC
CDR3: CASRTGIGQETQYF

size: .
V: TRBV27
J: TRBJ2-1
D: TRBD2
DNA: TGTGCCAGCACCCCGTGGGCGGGAGGGGATAATGAGCAGTTCTTC
CDR3: CASTPWAGGDNEQFF

size: few
V: TRBV2
J: TRBJ2-1
D: .
DNA: TGTGCCAGCAGTGGGAGTGAGCAGTTCTTC
CDR3: CASSGSEQFF

size: .
V: TRBV30
J: TRBJ2-3
D: .
DNA: TGTGCCTGGAGTGTGGTAGATACGCAGTATTTT
CDR3: CAWSVVDTQYF

size: .
V: TRBV5-1
J: TRBJ2-1
D: .
DNA: TGCGCCAGCAGCTTGGCCACACCCACTTCGGCAGGTGAGCAGTTCTTC
CDR3: CASSLATPTSAGEQFF

size: .
V: TRBV5-1
J: TRBJ1-1
D: .
DNA: TGCGCCAGCACCACTGGGGAGGGGACTGAAGCTTTCTTT
CDR3: CASTTGEGTEAFF

size: .
V: TRBV7-3
J: TRBJ2-7
D: TRBD1
DNA: TGTGCCAGCAGCCTGGGACAGGGGGCGGCCTACGAGCAGTACTTC
CDR3: CASSLGQGAAYEQYF

size: .
V: TRBV30
J: TRBJ2-5
D: .
DNA: TGTGCCTGGAGGCCGAGGGCCCAAGAGACCCAGTACTTC
CDR3: CAWRPRAQETQYF

size: few
V: TRBV10-3
J: TRBJ1-2
D: .
DNA: TGTGCCATCAGCAACAGGGAAGAAGGCTACACCTTC
CDR3: CAISNREEGYTF

size: .
V: TRBV2
J: TRBJ1-3
D: .
DNA: TGTGCCAGCATTGTCGACAGGTCTGGAAACACCATATATTTT
CDR3: CASIVDRSGNTIYF

size: .
V: TRBV5-1
J: TRBJ1-5
D: .
DNA: TGCGCCAGCAGCCGGGATACAGGTCAGCCCCAGCATTTT
CDR3: CASSRDTGQPQHF

size: .
V: TRBV15
J: TRBJ2-7
D: .
DNA: TGTGCCACCAGCAGAGAATACTCGTACGAGCAGTACTTC
CDR3: CATSREYSYEQYF

size: few
V: TRBV5-1
J: TRBJ2-2
D: .
DNA: TGCGCCAGCAGCTTGGGACTATCTCCCGGGGAGCTGTTTTTT
CDR3: CASSLGLSPGELFF

size: .
V: TRBV7-2
J: TRBJ2-4
D: .
DNA: TGTGCCAGCAGCTTCGACAAAGCCAAAAACATTCAGTACTTC
CDR3: CASSFDKAKNIQYF

size: .
V: TRBV20-1
J: TRBJ1-1
D: .
DNA: TGCAGTGCTGAGGGCGGGCCTGAAGCTTTCTTT
CDR3: CSAEGGPEAFF

size: .
V: TRBV12-2
J: TRBJ1-3
D: .
DNA: TGTGCAAGTCGCTCCGAGGACAGCTCTGGAAACACCATATATTTT
CDR3: CASRSEDSSGNTIYF

size: .
V: TRBV19
J: TRBJ2-2
D: .
DNA: TGTGCCAGTAGCCGAGGGCAGGGAGACAGTTCCCCCGGGGAGCTGTTTTTT
CDR3: CASSRGQGDSSPGELFF